The rows below give T cell receptor beta chains drawn from one sample of a study of T cell changes during pregnancy in multiple sclerosis. Only in-frame clones appear in the TCRdb table, and some are missing; sequencing was by immunoSEQ multiplex PCR. This repertoire shows about 100,000 clones, 94% found once; its top ten account for about 0.9%. This material consisted of peripheral blood, taken before pregnancy. The receptors here all came from a female donor with multiple sclerosis, enrolled in a pregnancy study. Both conserved end residues are part of each CDR3. The order of the fields is V gene, CDR3 length, J gene, clone size, D gene, CDR3 protein, CDR3 DNA. A D gene is named only where the DNA matches it firmly. Clone size is not always given. Where it is, it says once, few, many or a class for expanded clones.

>TRBV5-4|14|TRBJ2-5|-|TRBD2
CASSFGGLEETQYF
TGTGCCAGCAGCTTCGGGGGACTAGAGGAGACCCAGTACTTC
>TRBV19|17|TRBJ1-5|-|TRBD1
CASSTLRQGLGNQPQHF
TGTGCCAGTAGTACCCTTCGACAGGGGCTGGGCAATCAGCCCCAGCATTTT
>TRBV14|15|TRBJ2-5|-|-
CASSQGVRREETQYF
TGTGCCAGCAGCCAAGGTGTTCGCAGGGAAGAGACCCAGTACTTC
>TRBV5-4|13|TRBJ1-2|once|-
CASSLVGGNGYTF
TGTGCCAGCAGCTTGGTAGGGGGAAATGGCTACACCTTC
>TRBV4-2|15|TRBJ2-1|-|TRBD2
CASTGVGGGRNEQFF
TGTGCCAGCACCGGTGTCGGCGGGGGTCGAAATGAGCAGTTCTTC
>TRBV6-5|16|TRBJ2-3|-|TRBD1
CASSYLLTGGTDTQYF
TGTGCCAGCAGTTACTTGCTCACAGGGGGGACAGATACGCAGTATTTT
>TRBV4-1|14|TRBJ1-4|-|-
CASTQLLLNEKLFF
TGCGCCAGCACCCAACTACTGCTTAATGAAAAACTGTTTTTT
>TRBV9|16|TRBJ1-3|-|-
CASSVDGIGSGNTIYF
TGTGCCAGCAGCGTAGACGGGATTGGGTCTGGAAACACCATATATTTT
>TRBV11-2|15|TRBJ2-7|-|TRBD1
CASSFGTGLGYEQYF
TGTGCCAGCAGCTTTGGGACAGGGCTGGGCTACGAGCAGTACTTC
>TRBV19|13|TRBJ1-4|-|-
CATSFGTNEKLFF
TGTGCCACCTCGTTCGGAACTAATGAAAAACTGTTTTTT
>TRBV2|12|TRBJ1-5|once|TRBD1
CASSQGGQPQHF
TGTGCCAGCAGTCAGGGGGGTCAGCCCCAGCATTTT
>TRBV7-6|15|TRBJ2-7|-|-
CASSLGPLTRSEQYF
TGTGCCAGCAGCTTAGGACCTTTGACGCGGAGTGAGCAGTACTTC
>TRBV4-1|14|TRBJ2-7|-|TRBD1
CASSQSGGTYEQYF
TGCGCCAGCAGCCAGTCAGGGGGCACCTACGAGCAGTACTTC
>TRBV30|15|TRBJ2-1|-|TRBD2
CAWSFTLAGGNEQFF
TGTGCCTGGAGTTTTACACTAGCGGGAGGGAATGAGCAGTTCTTC
>TRBV11-2|13|TRBJ2-7|-|TRBD2
CASRLAGTYEQYF
TGTGCCAGCCGACTAGCGGGGACCTACGAGCAGTACTTC
>TRBV21-1|14|TRBJ1-1|-|-
CASSTATRETEAFF
TGTGCCAGCAGCACCGCGACCCGGGAGACTGAAGCTTTCTTT
>TRBV5-1|16|TRBJ2-7|-|TRBD2
CASSLASRTSSYEQYF
TGCGCCAGCAGCTTGGCCAGCCGGACTAGCTCCTACGAGCAGTACTTC
>TRBV29-1|15|TRBJ1-1|-|TRBD1
CSVEVRQGLNTEAFF
TGCAGCGTTGAAGTACGACAGGGACTGAACACTGAAGCTTTCTTT
>TRBV5-8|11|TRBJ2-1|-|-
CASTPRRQQFF
TGTGCCAGCACCCCCCGGAGGCAGCAGTTCTTC
>TRBV5-1|15|TRBJ2-7|-|TRBD2
CASRTTSGPSYEQYF
TGCGCCAGCAGAACCACTAGCGGGCCCTCCTACGAGCAGTACTTC
>TRBV7-6|13|TRBJ2-7|-|TRBD1
CASSLGTADEQYF
TGTGCCAGCAGCTTGGGGACAGCGGACGAGCAGTACTTC
>TRBV5-6|15|TRBJ2-1|once|TRBD2
CASSPVAGVANEQFF
TGTGCCAGCAGCCCTGTAGCGGGAGTGGCCAATGAGCAGTTCTTC
>TRBV5-4|14|TRBJ2-5|once|TRBD2
CASSPRGVQETQYF
TGTGCCAGCAGCCCCCGGGGGGTTCAAGAGACCCAGTACTTC
>TRBV6-5|15|TRBJ1-1|-|-
CASSSHWGRNTEAFF
TGTGCCAGCAGTTCACACTGGGGGCGGAACACTGAAGCTTTCTTT
>TRBV5-4|15|TRBJ1-1|-|-
CASRQRRTEGTEAFF
TGTGCCAGCAGACAGAGAAGGACAGAGGGAACTGAAGCTTTCTTT
>TRBV7-2|13|TRBJ2-1|-|TRBD1
CASRRTGSNEQFF
TGTGCCAGCCGTAGGACAGGGAGCAATGAGCAGTTCTTC
>TRBV5-1|16|TRBJ2-2|-|TRBD2
CASSLTGGSNTGELFF
TGCGCCAGCAGCTTGACGGGGGGATCGAACACCGGGGAGCTGTTTTTT
>TRBV27|15|TRBJ2-7|-|TRBD1
CASSPRDSYQREQYF
TGTGCCAGCAGTCCCCGGGACAGCTATCAGCGGGAGCAGTACTTC
>TRBV5-1|15|TRBJ2-1|-|TRBD2
CASSFTSGSPNEQFF
TGCGCCAGCAGCTTTACTAGCGGGAGTCCCAATGAGCAGTTCTTC
>TRBV4-3|17|TRBJ2-1|-|TRBD2
CASSQGHLAGAYNEQFF
TGCGCCAGCAGCCAGGGACACCTAGCGGGAGCTTACAATGAGCAGTTCTTC
>TRBV9|14|TRBJ2-1|-|TRBD2
CASSTTTGGNEQFF
TGTGCCAGCAGCACCACTACGGGGGGCAATGAGCAGTTCTTC
>TRBV19|15|TRBJ1-1|-|-
CASSTPQTGGTEAFF
TGTGCCAGTAGTACCCCCCAGACAGGTGGGACTGAAGCTTTCTTT
>TRBV27|12|TRBJ2-1|-|-
CASRTGAGVQFF
TGTGCCAGCAGGACGGGGGCGGGAGTCCAGTTCTTC
>TRBV19|17|TRBJ2-7|once|-
CASSIDLLAGRGYEQYF
TGTGCCAGTAGTATAGATCTTCTGGCGGGGAGAGGGTACGAGCAGTACTTC
>TRBV4-2|14|TRBJ2-6|-|-
CASSQGEGANVLTF
TGTGCCAGCAGCCAAGGGGAGGGGGCCAACGTCCTGACTTTC
>TRBV1|14|TRBJ1-5|-|-
CTSRYREGNQPQHF
TGCACCAGCAGGTATAGGGAGGGCAATCAGCCCCAGCATTTT
>TRBV28|15|TRBJ1-4|few|TRBD1
CASSSSGGRSEKLFF
TGTGCCAGCAGTTCTTCAGGGGGTAGGAGTGAAAAACTGTTTTTT
>TRBV19|17|TRBJ2-1|-|TRBD2
CASSMRALAASSDEQFF
TGTGCCAGTAGTATGCGGGCACTAGCGGCTTCAAGTGATGAGCAGTTCTTC
>TRBV14|16|TRBJ2-2|-|TRBD1
CASSRGGQTNTGELFF
TGTGCCAGCAGCCGAGGGGGACAGACGAACACCGGGGAGCTGTTTTTT
>TRBV6-6|11|TRBJ2-1|-|-
CASSPRSEQFF
TGTGCCAGCAGCCCTAGATCTGAGCAGTTCTTC
>TRBV21-1|16|TRBJ2-3|-|-
CASSKGATGGTDTQYF
TGTGCCAGCAGCAAAGGGGCGACAGGGGGCACAGATACGCAGTATTTT
>TRBV5-1|14|TRBJ1-2|-|-
CASSSTAGNYGYTF
TGCGCCAGCAGCTCAACGGCAGGGAACTATGGCTACACCTTC
>TRBV5-1|13|TRBJ1-1|-|TRBD1
CASSPGQVNEAFF
TGCGCCAGCAGCCCGGGACAGGTCAATGAAGCTTTCTTT
>TRBV2|14|TRBJ2-5|-|-
CASRDSSGWRARYF
TGTGCCAGCAGGGACAGTTCAGGTTGGAGAGCCCGATACTTC
>TRBV5-1|12|TRBJ1-1|few|TRBD1
CASRQGATEAFF
TGCGCCAGTAGACAGGGGGCGACTGAAGCTTTCTTT
>TRBV11-2|14|TRBJ1-5|-|-
CASSLTDFNQPQHF
TGTGCCAGCAGCCTCACAGATTTCAATCAGCCCCAGCATTTT
>TRBV6-4|15|TRBJ2-1|-|-
CASSDQQGAFNEQFF
TGTGCCAGCAGTGACCAACAGGGTGCCTTCAATGAGCAGTTCTTC
>TRBV5-1|14|TRBJ1-3|-|-
CASSLAGGGNTIYF
TGCGCCAGCAGCTTGGCGGGGGGTGGAAACACCATATATTTT
>TRBV18|20|TRBJ1-1|-|-
CASSPRRTKIRGSQGTEAFF
TGTGCCAGCTCACCTCGAAGGACCAAAATCAGGGGCTCACAGGGCACTGAAGCTTTCTTT
>TRBV7-2|12|TRBJ2-1|-|-
CASSPRVTEQFF
TGTGCCAGCAGCCCCAGGGTCACTGAGCAGTTCTTC